This TCR beta chain was sequenced in a study of blood T cell repertoires in COVID-19. Overall study: Sites across the United States, Italy and Spain contributed samples from acute and convalescent COVID-19.

This clone showed up just a few times. Assay: immunoSEQ multiplex PCR; the TCRdb copy retains only in-frame clones and omits some. The sample consists of approximately 140,000 clones, 86% of them appearing once. This CDR3 is 12 amino acids long. V dropped 4 bases and J dropped 7; count of bases not matched to a gene: 3. Germline lookup yields CDR1 SGHDT and CDR2 YYEEEE. The chain recombines TRBV5-6 with TRBJ2-3; 7 nucleotides align to TRBD1. Source material: PBMCs or T cells enriched from blood (not recorded which). The receptor was isolated from a woman in her forties or fifties who had recovered from COVID-19. CDR3 region: CASSPGQNTQYF. CDR3 coding DNA: TGTGCCAGCAGCCCGGGACAGAATACGCAGTATTTT.